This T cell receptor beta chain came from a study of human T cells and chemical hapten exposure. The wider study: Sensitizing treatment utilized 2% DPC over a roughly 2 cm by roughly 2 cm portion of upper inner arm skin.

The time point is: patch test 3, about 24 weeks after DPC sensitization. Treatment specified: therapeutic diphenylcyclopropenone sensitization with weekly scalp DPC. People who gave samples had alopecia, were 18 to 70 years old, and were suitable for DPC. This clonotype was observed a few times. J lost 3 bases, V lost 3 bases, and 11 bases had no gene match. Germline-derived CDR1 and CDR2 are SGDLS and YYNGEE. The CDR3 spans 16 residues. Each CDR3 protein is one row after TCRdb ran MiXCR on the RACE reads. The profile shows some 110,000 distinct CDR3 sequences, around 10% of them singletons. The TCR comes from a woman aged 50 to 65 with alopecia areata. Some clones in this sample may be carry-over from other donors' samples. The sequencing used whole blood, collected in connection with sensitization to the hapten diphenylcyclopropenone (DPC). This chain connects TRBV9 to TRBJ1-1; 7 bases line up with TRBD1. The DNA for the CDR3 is TGTGCCAGCAGCGAGGACCCGACAGGGACTGACACTGAAGCTTTCTTT. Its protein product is CASSEDPTGTDTEAFF. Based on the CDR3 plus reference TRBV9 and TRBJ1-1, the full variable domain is DSGVTQTPKHLITATGQRVTLRCSPRSGDLSVYWYQQSLDQGLQFLIQYYNGEERAKGNILERFSAQQFPDLHSELNLSSLELGDSALYFCASSEDPTGTDTEAFFGQGTRLTVV.